This TCR beta chain was documented in a study of T cell repertoires in cytomegalovirus infection. Study details: Epitope selection comprised recently identified HLA-C-restricted CMV epitopes and well-studied HLA-B-restricted CMV epitopes. The study, taken as a whole, reports: In two of eight donors, the top clonotype was HLA-C-restricted CMV-specific.

This CDR3 has 13 amino acids. Trimming cost V 10 bases and J 5 bases, with 17 bases left between them. Germline V gene data show CDR1 as MNHEY and CDR2 as SVGAGI. A remark on this clonotype: Its antigen is unknown.

TCRdb fed the reads into MiXCR, producing one record per CDR3 protein. The sample carries 700,000 to 900,000 distinct CDR3 sequences, 25% to 30% recorded once. J is TRBJ1-2 and V is TRBV6-5; D perhaps matches TRBD1 (5 bases). This receptor was identified in a human donor in good health (CMV status not recorded). Some clones in this sample may be carry-over from other donors' samples. Source: cultured CD8+ T cells from PBMCs, taken from culture after CMV antigen stimulation. The CDR3 DNA sequence: TGTGCCACAGGGCTGGGGGTTTGGTATGGCTACACCTTC. Its protein is CATGLGVWYGYTF.